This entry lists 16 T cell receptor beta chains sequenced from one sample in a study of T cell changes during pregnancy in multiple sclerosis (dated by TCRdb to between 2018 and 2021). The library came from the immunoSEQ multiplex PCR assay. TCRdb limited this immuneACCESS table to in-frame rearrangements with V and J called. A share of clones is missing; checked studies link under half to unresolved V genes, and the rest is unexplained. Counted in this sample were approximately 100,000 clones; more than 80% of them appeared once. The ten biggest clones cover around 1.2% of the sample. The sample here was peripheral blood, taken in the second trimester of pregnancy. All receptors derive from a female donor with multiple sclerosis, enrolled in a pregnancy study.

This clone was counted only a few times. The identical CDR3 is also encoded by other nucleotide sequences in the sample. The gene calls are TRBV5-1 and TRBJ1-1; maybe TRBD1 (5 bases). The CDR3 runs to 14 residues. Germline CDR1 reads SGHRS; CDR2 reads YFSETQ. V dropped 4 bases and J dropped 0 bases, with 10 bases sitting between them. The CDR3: CASSPDTLNTEAFF. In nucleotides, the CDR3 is TGCGCCAGCAGCCCGGACACTTTGAACACTGAAGCTTTCTTT.

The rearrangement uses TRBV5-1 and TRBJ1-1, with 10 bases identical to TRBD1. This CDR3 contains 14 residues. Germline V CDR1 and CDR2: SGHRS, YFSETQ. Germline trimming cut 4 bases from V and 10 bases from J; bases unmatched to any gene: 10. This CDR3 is CASSASGQGERAFF. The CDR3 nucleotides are TGCGCCAGCAGCGCCTCTGGACAGGGGGAAAGAGCTTTCTTT.

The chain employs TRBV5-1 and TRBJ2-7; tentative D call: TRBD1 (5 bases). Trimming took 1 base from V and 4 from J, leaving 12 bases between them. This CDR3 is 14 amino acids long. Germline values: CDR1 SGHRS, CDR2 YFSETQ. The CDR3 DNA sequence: TGCGCCAGCAGCTTGACAGGACACCTTTACGAGCAGTACTTC. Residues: CASSLTGHLYEQYF.

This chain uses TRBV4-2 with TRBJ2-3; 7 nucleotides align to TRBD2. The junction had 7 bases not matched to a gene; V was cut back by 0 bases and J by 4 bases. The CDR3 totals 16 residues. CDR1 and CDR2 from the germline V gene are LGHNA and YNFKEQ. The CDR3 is CASSQDGRGRSDTQYF. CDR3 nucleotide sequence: TGTGCCAGCAGCCAAGACGGGCGCGGGAGATCAGATACGCAGTATTTT.

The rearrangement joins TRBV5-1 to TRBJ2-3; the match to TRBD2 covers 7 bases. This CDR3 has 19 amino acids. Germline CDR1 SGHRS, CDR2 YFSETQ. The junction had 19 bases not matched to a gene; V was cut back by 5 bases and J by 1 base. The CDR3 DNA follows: TGCGCCAGCAGTTCAATAAGCGAGTTGATGGCGGGAGGCACAGATACGCAGTATTTT. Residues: CASSSISELMAGGTDTQYF. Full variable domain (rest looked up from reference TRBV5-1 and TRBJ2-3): KAGVTQTPRYLIKTRGQQVTLSCSPISGHRSVSWYQQTPGQGLQFLFEYFSETQRNKGNFPGRFSGRQFSNSRSEMNVSTLELGDSALYLCASSSISELMAGGTDTQYFGPGTRLTVL.

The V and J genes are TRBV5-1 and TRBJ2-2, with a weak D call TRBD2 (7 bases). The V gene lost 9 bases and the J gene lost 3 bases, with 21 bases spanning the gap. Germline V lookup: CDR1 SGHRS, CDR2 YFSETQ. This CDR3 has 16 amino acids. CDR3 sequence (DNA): TGCGCCACCCAGCCAAACTGGGAGGGGGACACCGGGGAGCTGTTTTTT. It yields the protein CATQPNWEGDTGELFF.

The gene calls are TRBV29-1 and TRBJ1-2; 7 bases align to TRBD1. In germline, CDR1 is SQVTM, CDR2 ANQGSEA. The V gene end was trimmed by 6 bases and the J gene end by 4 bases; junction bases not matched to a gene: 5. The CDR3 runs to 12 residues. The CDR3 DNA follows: TGCAGCGTGGCCGGGACAGCCTATGGCTACACCTTC. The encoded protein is CSVAGTAYGYTF.

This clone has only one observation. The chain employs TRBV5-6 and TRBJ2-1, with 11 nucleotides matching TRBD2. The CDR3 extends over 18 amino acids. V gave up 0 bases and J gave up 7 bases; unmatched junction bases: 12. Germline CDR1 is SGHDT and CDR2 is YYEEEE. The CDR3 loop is CASSLEGPGTSGRNEQFF. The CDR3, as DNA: TGTGCCAGCAGCTTGGAGGGCCCCGGGACTAGCGGAAGGAATGAGCAGTTCTTC.

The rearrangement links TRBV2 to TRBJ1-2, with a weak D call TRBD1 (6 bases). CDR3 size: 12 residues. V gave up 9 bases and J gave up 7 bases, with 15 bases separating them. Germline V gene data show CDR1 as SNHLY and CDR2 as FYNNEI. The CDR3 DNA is TGTGCCAGAAAGCCAGGGGTTGGTGGCTACACCTTC. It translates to CARKPGVGGYTF.

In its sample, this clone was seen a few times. CDR3 in DNA: TGTGCCAGCAGCTACGAGACTAGCCGCCACTACGAGCAGTACTTC. Encoded protein: CASSYETSRHYEQYF. The chain links TRBV11-2 to TRBJ2-7; 7 bases line up with TRBD2. With 4 bases clipped from V and 3 bases from J, the junction kept 9 bases outside the gene matches. Germline CDR1 is SGHAT and CDR2 is FQNNGV. CDR3 length equals 15 residues.

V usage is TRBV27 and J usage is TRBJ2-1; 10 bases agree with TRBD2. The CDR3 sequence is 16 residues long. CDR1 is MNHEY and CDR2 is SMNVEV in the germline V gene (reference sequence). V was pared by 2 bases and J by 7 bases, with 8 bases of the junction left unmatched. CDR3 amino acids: CASSLRLAGVLNEQFF. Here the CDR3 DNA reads TGTGCCAGCAGTTTACGCCTAGCGGGAGTCCTAAATGAGCAGTTCTTC.

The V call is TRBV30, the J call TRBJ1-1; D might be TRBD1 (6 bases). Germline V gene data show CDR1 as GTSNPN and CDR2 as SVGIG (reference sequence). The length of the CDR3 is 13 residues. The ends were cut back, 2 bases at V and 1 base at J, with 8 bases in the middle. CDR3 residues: CAWSSDRNTEAFF. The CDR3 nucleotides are TGTGCCTGGAGTTCGGACAGGAACACTGAAGCTTTCTTT.

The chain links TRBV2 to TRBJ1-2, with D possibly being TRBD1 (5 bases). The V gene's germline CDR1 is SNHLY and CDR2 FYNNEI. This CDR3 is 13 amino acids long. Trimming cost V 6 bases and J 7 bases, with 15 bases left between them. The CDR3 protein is CASRTGEVGGYTF. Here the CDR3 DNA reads TGTGCCAGCAGGACGGGGGAGGTGGGTGGCTACACCTTC.

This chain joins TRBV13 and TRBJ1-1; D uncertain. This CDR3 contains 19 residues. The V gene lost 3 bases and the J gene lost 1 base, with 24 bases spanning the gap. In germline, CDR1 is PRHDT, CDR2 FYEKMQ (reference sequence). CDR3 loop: CASSFQGLADAQPNTEAFF. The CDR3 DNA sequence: TGTGCCAGCAGCTTCCAAGGACTGGCGGACGCACAACCGAACACTGAAGCTTTCTTT.

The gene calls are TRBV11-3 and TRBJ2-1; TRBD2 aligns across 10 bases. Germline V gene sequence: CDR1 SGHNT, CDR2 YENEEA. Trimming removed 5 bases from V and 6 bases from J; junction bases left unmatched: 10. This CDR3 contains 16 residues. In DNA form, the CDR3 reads TGTGCCAGCAGCCTGAGTAGCGGGGGGTTCGGCAATGAGCAGTTCTTC. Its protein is CASSLSSGGFGNEQFF.

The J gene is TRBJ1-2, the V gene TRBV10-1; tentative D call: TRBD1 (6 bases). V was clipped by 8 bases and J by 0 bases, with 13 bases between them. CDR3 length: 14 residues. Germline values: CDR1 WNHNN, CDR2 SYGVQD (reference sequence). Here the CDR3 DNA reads TGCGCCAGCTATGGCGGGGGGCCTAACTATGGCTACACCTTC. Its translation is CASYGGGPNYGYTF.